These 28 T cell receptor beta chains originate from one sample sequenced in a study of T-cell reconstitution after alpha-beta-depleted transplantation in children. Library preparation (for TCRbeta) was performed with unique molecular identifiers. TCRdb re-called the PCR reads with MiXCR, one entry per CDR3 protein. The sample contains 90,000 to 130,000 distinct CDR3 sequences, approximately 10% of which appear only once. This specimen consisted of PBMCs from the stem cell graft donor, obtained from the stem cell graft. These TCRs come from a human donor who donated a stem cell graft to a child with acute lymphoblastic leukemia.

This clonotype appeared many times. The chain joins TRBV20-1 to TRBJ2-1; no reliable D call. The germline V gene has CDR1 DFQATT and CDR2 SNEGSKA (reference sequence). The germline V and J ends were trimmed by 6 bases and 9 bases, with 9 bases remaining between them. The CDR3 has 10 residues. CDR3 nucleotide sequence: TGCAGTGCCCTCTCGATTGAGCAGTTCTTC. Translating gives CSALSIEQFF.

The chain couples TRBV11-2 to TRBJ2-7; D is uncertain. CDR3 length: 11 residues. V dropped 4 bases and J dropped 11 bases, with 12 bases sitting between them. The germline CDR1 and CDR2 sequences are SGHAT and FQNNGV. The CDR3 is CASSSRPREYF. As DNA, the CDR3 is TGTGCCAGCAGCTCCAGACCTAGGGAGTACTTC.

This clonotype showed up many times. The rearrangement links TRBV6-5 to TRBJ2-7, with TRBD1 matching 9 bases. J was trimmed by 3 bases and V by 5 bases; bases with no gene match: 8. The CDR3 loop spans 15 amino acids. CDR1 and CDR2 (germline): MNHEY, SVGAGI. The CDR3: CASSRDRGTIYEQYF. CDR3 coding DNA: TGTGCCAGCAGTAGAGACAGGGGGACCATCTACGAGCAGTACTTC.

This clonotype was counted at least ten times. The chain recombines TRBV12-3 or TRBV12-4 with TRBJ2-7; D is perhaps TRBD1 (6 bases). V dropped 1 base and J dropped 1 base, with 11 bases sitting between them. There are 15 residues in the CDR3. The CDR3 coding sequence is TGTGCCAGCAGTTTAGTTTCAGGGGAATCCTACGAGCAGTACTTC. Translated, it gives CASSLVSGESYEQYF.

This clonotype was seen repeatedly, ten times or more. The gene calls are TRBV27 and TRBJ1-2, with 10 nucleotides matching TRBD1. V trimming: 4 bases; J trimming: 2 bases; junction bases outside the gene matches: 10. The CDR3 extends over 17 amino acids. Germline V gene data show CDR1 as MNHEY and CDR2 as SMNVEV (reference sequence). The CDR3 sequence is CASSSSTGGPLNYGYTF. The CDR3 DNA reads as TGTGCCAGCAGTTCCTCGACAGGGGGCCCCCTCAACTATGGCTACACCTTC.

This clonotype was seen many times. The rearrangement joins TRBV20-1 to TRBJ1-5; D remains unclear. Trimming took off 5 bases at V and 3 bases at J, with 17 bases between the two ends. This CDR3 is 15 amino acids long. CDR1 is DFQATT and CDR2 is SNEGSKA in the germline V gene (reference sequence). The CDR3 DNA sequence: TGCAGTGCTGGAGCGAATTTGGAATTCAATCAGCCCCAGCATTTT. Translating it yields CSAGANLEFNQPQHF.

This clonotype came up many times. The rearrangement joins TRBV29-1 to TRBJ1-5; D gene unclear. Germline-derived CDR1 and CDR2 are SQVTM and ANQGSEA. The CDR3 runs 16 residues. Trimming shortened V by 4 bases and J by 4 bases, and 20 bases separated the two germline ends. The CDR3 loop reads CSVVPLGEGVNQPQHF. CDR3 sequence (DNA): TGCAGCGTTGTTCCCCTCGGAGAAGGCGTTAATCAGCCCCAGCATTTT.

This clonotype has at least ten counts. In nucleotides, the CDR3 is TGTGCCAGCAGTTTAGAAGGGGGTCCCGTCTACGAGCAGTACTTC. Translating it yields CASSLEGGPVYEQYF. V usage is TRBV12-3 or TRBV12-4 and J usage is TRBJ2-7; weak D call: TRBD1 (6 bases). This CDR3 region has 15 residues. V was cut by 1 base and J by 3 bases, with 13 bases left in between.

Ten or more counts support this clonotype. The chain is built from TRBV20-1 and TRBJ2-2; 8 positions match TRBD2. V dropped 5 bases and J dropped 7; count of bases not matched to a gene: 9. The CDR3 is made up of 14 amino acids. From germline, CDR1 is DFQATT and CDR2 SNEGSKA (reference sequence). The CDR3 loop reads CSAPQRESIGELFF. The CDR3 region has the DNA TGCAGTGCTCCCCAGCGGGAGTCTATCGGGGAGCTGTTTTTT.

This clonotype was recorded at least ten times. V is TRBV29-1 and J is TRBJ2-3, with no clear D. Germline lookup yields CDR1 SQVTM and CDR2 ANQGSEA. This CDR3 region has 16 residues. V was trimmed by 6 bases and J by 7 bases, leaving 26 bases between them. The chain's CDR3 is CSVNKGGSRRAYTQYF. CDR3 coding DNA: TGCAGCGTCAATAAGGGTGGTAGCAGGCGTGCATATACGCAGTATTTT.

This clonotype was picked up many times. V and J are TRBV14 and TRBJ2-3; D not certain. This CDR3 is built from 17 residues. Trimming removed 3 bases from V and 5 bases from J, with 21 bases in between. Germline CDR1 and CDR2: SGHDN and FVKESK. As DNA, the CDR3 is TGTGCCAGCAGCCAGGAGACGTTCCTCCAGGAAGGAGATACGCAGTATTTT. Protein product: CASSQETFLQEGDTQYF.

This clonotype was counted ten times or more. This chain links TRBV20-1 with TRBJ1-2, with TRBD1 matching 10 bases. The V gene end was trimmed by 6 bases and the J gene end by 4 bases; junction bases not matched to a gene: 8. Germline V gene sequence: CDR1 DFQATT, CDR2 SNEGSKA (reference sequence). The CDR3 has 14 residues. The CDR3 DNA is TGCAGTGCCTACGACAGGGGGCTATCCTATGGCTACACCTTC. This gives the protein CSAYDRGLSYGYTF.

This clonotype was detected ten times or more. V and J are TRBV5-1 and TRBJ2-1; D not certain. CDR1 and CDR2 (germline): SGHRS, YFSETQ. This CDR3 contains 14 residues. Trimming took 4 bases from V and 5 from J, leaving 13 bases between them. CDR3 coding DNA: TGCGCCAGCAGCCCGCGTCCCTTGGACAATGAGCAGTTCTTC. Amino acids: CASSPRPLDNEQFF.

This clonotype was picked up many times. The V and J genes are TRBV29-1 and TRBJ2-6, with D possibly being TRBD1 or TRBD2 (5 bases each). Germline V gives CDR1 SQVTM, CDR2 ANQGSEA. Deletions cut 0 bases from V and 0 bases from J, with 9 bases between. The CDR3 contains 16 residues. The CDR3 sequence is CSVEDGTASGANVLTF. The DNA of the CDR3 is TGCAGCGTTGAAGACGGGACGGCCTCTGGGGCCAACGTCCTGACTTTC.

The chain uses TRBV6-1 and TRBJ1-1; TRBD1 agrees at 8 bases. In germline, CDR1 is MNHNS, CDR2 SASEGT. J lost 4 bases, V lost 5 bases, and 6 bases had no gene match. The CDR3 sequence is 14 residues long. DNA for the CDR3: TGTGCCAGCAGTCCTTCTACAGGGGGCACTGAAGCTTTCTTT. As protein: CASSPSTGGTEAFF.

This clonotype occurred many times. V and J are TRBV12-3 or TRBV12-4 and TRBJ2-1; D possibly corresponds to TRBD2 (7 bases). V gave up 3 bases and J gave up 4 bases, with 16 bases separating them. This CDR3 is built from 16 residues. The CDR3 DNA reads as TGTGCCAGCAGTTTTGCGGGCGGGGGCCCTTACAATGAGCAGTTCTTC. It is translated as CASSFAGGGPYNEQFF.

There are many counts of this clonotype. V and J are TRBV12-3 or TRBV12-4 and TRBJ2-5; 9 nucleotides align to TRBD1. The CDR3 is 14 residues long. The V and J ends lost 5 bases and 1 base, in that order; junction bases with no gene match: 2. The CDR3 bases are TGTGCCAGCAGTCGGGGACAGGGCCAAGAGACCCAGTACTTC. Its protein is CASSRGQGQETQYF.

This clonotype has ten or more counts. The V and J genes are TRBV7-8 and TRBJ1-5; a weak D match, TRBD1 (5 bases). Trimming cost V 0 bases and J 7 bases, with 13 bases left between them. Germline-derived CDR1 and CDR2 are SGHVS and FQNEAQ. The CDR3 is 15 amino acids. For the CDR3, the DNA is TGTGCCAGCAGCTTAGCTTCCGGGGCCCCCCAGCCCCAGCATTTT. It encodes CASSLASGAPQPQHF.

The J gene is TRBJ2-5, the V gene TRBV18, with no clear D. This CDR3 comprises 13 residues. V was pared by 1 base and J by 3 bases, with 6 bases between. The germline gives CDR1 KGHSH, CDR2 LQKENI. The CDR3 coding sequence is TGTGCCAGCTCACCACTATTAGAAGAGACCCAGTACTTC. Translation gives CASSPLLEETQYF. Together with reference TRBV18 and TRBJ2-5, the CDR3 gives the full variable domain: NAGVMQNPRHLVRRRGQEARLRCSPMKGHSHVYWYRQLPEEGLKFMVYLQKENIIDESGMPKERFSAEFPKEGPSILRIQQVVRGDSAAYFCASSPLLEETQYFGPGTRLLVL.

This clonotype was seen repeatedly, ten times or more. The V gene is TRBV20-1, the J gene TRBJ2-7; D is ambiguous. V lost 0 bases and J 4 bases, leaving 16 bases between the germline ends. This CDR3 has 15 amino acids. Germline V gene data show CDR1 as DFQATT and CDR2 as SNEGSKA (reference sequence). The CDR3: CSARDATARLYEQYF. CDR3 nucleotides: TGCAGTGCTAGAGATGCGACGGCGAGGTTGTACGAGCAGTACTTC.

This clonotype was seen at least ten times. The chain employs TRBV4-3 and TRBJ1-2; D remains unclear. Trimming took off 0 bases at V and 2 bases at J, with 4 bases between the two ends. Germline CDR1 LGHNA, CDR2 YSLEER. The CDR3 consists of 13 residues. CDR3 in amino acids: CASSQEQNYGYTF. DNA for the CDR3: TGCGCCAGCAGCCAAGAACAGAACTATGGCTACACCTTC.

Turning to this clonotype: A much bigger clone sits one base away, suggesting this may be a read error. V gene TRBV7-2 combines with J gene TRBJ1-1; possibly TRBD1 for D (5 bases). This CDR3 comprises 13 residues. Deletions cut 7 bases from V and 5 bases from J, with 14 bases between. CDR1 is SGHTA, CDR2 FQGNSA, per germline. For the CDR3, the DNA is TGTGCCAGCACCCCTACCGGGGGGACTGAAGCTTTCTTT. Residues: CASTPTGGTEAFF.

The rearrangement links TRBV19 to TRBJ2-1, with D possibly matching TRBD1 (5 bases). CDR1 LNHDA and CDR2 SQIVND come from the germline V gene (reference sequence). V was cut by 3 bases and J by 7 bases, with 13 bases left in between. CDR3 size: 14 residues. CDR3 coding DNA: TGTGCCAGTAGTATTCAGGGTCCCGCGAATGAGCAGTTCTTC. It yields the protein CASSIQGPANEQFF.

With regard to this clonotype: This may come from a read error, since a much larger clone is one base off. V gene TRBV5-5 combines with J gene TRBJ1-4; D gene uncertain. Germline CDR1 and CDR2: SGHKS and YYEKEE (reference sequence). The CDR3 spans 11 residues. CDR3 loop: CASSLYGQLLF. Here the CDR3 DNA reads TGTGCCAGCAGCTTGTACGGGCAACTGTTATTT. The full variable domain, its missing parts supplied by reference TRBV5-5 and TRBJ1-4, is DAGVTQSPTHLIKTRGQQVTLRCSPISGHKSVSWYQQVLGQGPQFIFQYYEKEERGRGNFPDRFSARQFPNYSSELNVNALLLGDSALYLCASSLYGQLLFGSGTQLSVL.

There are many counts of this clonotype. In nucleotides, the CDR3 is TGCGCCAGCAGCTTATCGGTCGCGGCAGGTAGCACAGATACGCAGTATTTT. Its protein product is CASSLSVAAGSTDTQYF. V usage is TRBV5-1 and J usage is TRBJ2-3; D not resolved. The V gene lost 2 bases and the J gene lost 0 bases, with 16 bases spanning the gap. Germline CDR1 reads SGHRS; CDR2 reads YFSETQ. This CDR3 has 17 amino acids.

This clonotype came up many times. The CDR3 protein is CASSLTTGSGQETQYF. CDR3 nucleotide sequence: TGTGCCAGCAGCTTAACGACAGGATCGGGCCAAGAGACCCAGTACTTC. The chain uses TRBV7-2 and TRBJ2-5; maybe TRBD1 (6 bases). The CDR3 consists of 16 residues. With 2 bases removed from V and 1 base from J, the gap between germline ends came to 14 bases. Germline values: CDR1 SGHTA, CDR2 FQGNSA.

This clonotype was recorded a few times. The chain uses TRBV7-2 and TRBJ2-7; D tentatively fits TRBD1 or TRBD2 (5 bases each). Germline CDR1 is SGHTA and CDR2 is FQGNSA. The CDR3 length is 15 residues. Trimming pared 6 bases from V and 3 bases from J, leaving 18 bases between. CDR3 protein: CASSNTGTAFYEQYF. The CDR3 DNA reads TGTGCCAGCAGTAATACCGGGACGGCCTTCTACGAGCAGTACTTC.

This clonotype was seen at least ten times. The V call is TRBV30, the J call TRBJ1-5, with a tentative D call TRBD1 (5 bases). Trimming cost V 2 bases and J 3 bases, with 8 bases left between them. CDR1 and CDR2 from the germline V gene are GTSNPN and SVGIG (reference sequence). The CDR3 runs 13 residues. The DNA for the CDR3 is TGTGCCTGGAGTTCCGGGACCAATCAGCCCCAGCATTTT. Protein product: CAWSSGTNQPQHF.